These T cell receptor beta chains were read from a single sample in a study of cytomegalovirus exposure and HLA in healthy donors. Libraries were prepared by immunoSEQ multiplex PCR; TCRdb keeps only in-frame clonotypes and omits some of them. The sample consists of 50,000 to 80,000 clones, roughly 96% of them appearing once. Sequences were obtained from PBMCs. All receptors come from a woman between 18 and 29 years old in good health and CMV-seropositive. CDR3s include the opening cysteine and the closing phenylalanine or tryptophan. Fields, in order: CDR3 DNA, CDR3 protein, clone size, V gene, D gene, J gene. D genes are given only for firm matches. Part of the rows lack a size; the others show once, few, many or a class for expanded clones.

TGTGCCAGCGGGTTCAGGGGTATTGGAGGCAATCAGCCCCAGCATTTT CASGFRGIGGNQPQHF NA TRBV28 NA TRBJ1-5
TGTGCCAGCAGCCAAGAACAGGGCCTGGAGACCCAGTACTTC CASSQEQGLETQYF NA TRBV4-2 NA TRBJ2-5
TGTGCCAGCAGTTACTCTCACAGGGGAAATCAGCCCCAGCATTTT CASSYSHRGNQPQHF NA TRBV6-5 TRBD1 TRBJ1-5
TGTGCCAGCAGACAAACAGGGGTTGGCACTGAAGCTTTCTTT CASRQTGVGTEAFF NA TRBV28 TRBD1 TRBJ1-1
TGTGCCAGCAGCCAAGCCCCCGGGGTGCGGGAGGGCCCGGGCAATGAGCAGTTCTTC CASSQAPGVREGPGNEQFF NA TRBV4-2 TRBD2 TRBJ2-1
TGTGCCAGCAGCCAAGATTCTAGCGCCACAACCCTAGAGCAGTACTTC CASSQDSSATTLEQYF NA TRBV14 NA TRBJ2-7
TGTGCCAGCAGCCTAAGGACAGAGAGGCCCGGGGAGCTGTTTTTT CASSLRTERPGELFF NA TRBV5-5 NA TRBJ2-2
TGCGCCAGCAGCCAAACAGGGGCCTCCTCAGAGCAGTACTTC CASSQTGASSEQYF few TRBV4-1 TRBD1 TRBJ2-7
TGCGCCAGCAGCTTGGCATTATCAGGATTGAACACTGAAGCTTTCTTT CASSLALSGLNTEAFF NA TRBV5-1 NA TRBJ1-1
TGTGCCAGCAGGGGTAATAGCGGGAGTTCGTGGGAGCAGTACTTC CASRGNSGSSWEQYF NA TRBV6-5 TRBD2 TRBJ2-7
TGTGCCAGCAGTTACTCCCCAGACTATGGCTACACCTTC CASSYSPDYGYTF NA TRBV6-6 NA TRBJ1-2
TGTGCCAGCAGTGAAGTTCAAAACTATGGCTACACCTTC CASSEVQNYGYTF once TRBV6-1 NA TRBJ1-2
TGTGCCAGCAGCTTAGGGGGACTTAACATTCAGTACTTC CASSLGGLNIQYF once TRBV7-3 NA TRBJ2-4
TGTGCCAGCAGTCCGGCGACGGGACAGGGAGGGAGGAACTATGGCTACACCTTC CASSPATGQGGRNYGYTF once TRBV28 TRBD1 TRBJ1-2
TGTGCCAGCTCACCACCAGGGGAAGTCTACGAGCAGTACTTC CASSPPGEVYEQYF NA TRBV18 NA TRBJ2-7
TGTGCCAGCAGCTTAGCGGGACACTCCACCCAGAACACTGAAGCTTTCTTT CASSLAGHSTQNTEAFF few TRBV7-9 NA TRBJ1-1
TGTGCCATCAGTGAGGTCGGGGACGAGCAGTACTTC CAISEVGDEQYF NA TRBV10-3 NA TRBJ2-7
TGTGCCAGCAGCGATCGAAGACCGGGGGGCACTGAAGCTTTCTTT CASSDRRPGGTEAFF NA TRBV5-6 NA TRBJ1-1
TGTGCCAGCTCACCCGGGACAGGGACAGTCTCTGGAAACACCGTATATTTT CASSPGTGTVSGNTVYF NA TRBV18 TRBD1 TRBJ1-3
TGTGCCAGTAGTTACTCAGGACAGGGTGGCACAGATACGCAGTATTTT CASSYSGQGGTDTQYF NA TRBV19 TRBD1 TRBJ2-3
TGCGCCAGCTCTAGCGGTAGGAGCACAGATACGCAGTATTTT CASSSGRSTDTQYF NA TRBV10-1 TRBD2 TRBJ2-3
TGTGCCAGCAGCTTAGGGGGCGGGAAGGGTGAGAGGAATGAGCAGTTCTTC CASSLGGGKGERNEQFF NA TRBV7-8 NA TRBJ2-1
TGCAGCGTTGGTTCAACAGGGAGGGGCACAGATACGCAGTATTTT CSVGSTGRGTDTQYF once TRBV29-1 NA TRBJ2-3
TGTGCCAGCAGAGTCCTGAGACTAGCGGGAGATGAGCAGTTCTTC CASRVLRLAGDEQFF NA TRBV28 TRBD2 TRBJ2-1
TGTGCCTGGAGGGGCAGGGGCGGGGGATACAATGAGCAGTTCTTC CAWRGRGGGYNEQFF NA TRBV30 NA TRBJ2-1
TGTGCCAGCAGCTCCCCCTTTGACAATGAGCAGTTCTTC CASSSPFDNEQFF NA TRBV7-2 NA TRBJ2-1
TGTGCCAGCAGCGTCTCCGTCACAGATACGCAGTATTTT CASSVSVTDTQYF NA TRBV9 NA TRBJ2-3
TGTGCCAGCAGCTTAGCGCGGTGGGGGGACCAAGAGACCCAGTACTTC CASSLARWGDQETQYF NA TRBV7-2 NA TRBJ2-5
TGCGCCAGCAGCTTGTCGAGCGGGGAACAGCCCCAGCATTTT CASSLSSGEQPQHF NA TRBV5-1 NA TRBJ1-5
TGTGCCAGCAGCGTAGTCCCGACAGGGGGCAATGAGCAGTTCTTC CASSVVPTGGNEQFF NA TRBV9 TRBD1 TRBJ2-1
TGTGCCAGCGGTTACAGGGGGGAAGAGACCCAGTACTTC CASGYRGEETQYF NA TRBV27 TRBD1 TRBJ2-5
TGTGCCAGCAGCCCAGAGGTGGCTAGCAGTCCAGATACGCAGTATTTT CASSPEVASSPDTQYF NA TRBV9 NA TRBJ2-3
TGCGCCAGCACCAATGAACCGGTGGGGGGTTGGACTGAAGCTTTCTTT CASTNEPVGGWTEAFF NA TRBV4-1 NA TRBJ1-1
TGTGCCAGTAGTATATCCGGCAGGATCAACACTGAAGCTTTCTTT CASSISGRINTEAFF once TRBV19 NA TRBJ1-1
TGTGCCAGTAGTATAGCTCGCGACACAGGAAATCAGCCCCAGCATTTT CASSIARDTGNQPQHF NA TRBV19 NA TRBJ1-5
TGTGCCAGCTCACCAGGTGGGGGCTTGGAGACTGGAAACACCATATATTTT CASSPGGGLETGNTIYF NA TRBV18 NA TRBJ1-3
TGTGCCAGCAGTTTCCTAGGGGGTGAGGCCCAGTACTTC CASSFLGGEAQYF NA TRBV27 NA TRBJ2-5
TGCGCCACCTCGACAGGGTCGGACACCGGGGAGCTGTTTTTT CATSTGSDTGELFF NA TRBV5-1 TRBD1 TRBJ2-2
TGTGCCTTCCGACGGTATTTGCGGGGGGAGACCCAGTACTTC CAFRRYLRGETQYF NA TRBV30 TRBD2 TRBJ2-5
TGTGCCAGTTCTAGCATGAACACTGAAGCTTTCTTT CASSSMNTEAFF NA TRBV19 NA TRBJ1-1
TGTGCCAGCAGCTTAATGGGGGGGAGAGCTTCCGAGCAGTACTTC CASSLMGGRASEQYF NA TRBV7-3 TRBD2 TRBJ2-7
TGCGCCAGCAGTGTGAGTATTATTAGCACAGATACGCAGTATTTT CASSVSIISTDTQYF NA TRBV10-1 NA TRBJ2-3